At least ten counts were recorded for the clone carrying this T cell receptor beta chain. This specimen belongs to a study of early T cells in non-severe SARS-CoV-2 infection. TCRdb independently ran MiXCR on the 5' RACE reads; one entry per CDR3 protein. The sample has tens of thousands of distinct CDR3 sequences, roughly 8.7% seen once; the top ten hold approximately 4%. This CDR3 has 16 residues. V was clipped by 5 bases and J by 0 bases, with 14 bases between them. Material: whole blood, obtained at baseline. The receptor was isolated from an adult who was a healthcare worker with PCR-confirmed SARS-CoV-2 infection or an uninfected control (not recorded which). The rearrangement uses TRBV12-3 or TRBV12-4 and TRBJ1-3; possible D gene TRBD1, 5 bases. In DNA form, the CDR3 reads TGTGCCAGCAGTAGGATGGGGGATCTCTCTGGAAACACCATATATTTT. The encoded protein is CASSRMGDLSGNTIYF.